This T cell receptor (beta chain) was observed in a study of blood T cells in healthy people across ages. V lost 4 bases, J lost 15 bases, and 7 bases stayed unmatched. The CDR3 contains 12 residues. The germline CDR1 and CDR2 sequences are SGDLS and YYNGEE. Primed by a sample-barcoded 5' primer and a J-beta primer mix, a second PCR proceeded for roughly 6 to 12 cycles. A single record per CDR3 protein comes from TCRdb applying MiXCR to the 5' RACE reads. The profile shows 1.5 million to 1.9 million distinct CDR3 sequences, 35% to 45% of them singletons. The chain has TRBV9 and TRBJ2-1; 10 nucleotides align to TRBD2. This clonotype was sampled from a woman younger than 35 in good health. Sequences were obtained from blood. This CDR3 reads CASSPGTSETFF. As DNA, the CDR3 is TGTGCCAGCAGCCCCGGGACTAGCGAGACGTTCTTC. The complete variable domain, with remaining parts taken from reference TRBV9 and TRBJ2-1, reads DSGVTQTPKHLITATGQRVTLRCSPRSGDLSVYWYQQSLDQGLQFLIQYYNGEERAKGNILERFSAQQFPDLHSELNLSSLELGDSALYFCASSPGTSETFFGPGTRLTVL.